What follows are 29 T cell receptor beta chains derived from one specimen sequenced in a study of identical twins. From the 5' RACE reads, TCRdb called clonotypes with MiXCR, one entry per CDR3 protein. The sample shows 500,000 or so distinct CDR3 sequences, approximately 15% of them seen only once. This sample also belongs to another study, concerning yellow fever vaccine responses in identical twins.

The sequenced material came from CD4+ T cells sorted from blood. All receptors come from a young woman in good health.

The V gene is TRBV11-1, the J gene TRBJ2-1; 8 nucleotides align to TRBD1. The germline CDR1 and CDR2 sequences are SGHAT and FQDESV (reference sequence). J was trimmed by 4 bases and V by 1 base; bases with no gene match: 15. CDR3 length: 19 amino acids. The chain's CDR3 is CASSLGVREDRELYNEQFF. The CDR3 region has the DNA TGTGCCAGCAGCTTAGGTGTGAGAGAGGACAGGGAACTTTACAATGAGCAGTTCTTC.

This chain uses TRBV29-1 with TRBJ2-1; a possible D gene is TRBD2 (5 bases). The CDR3 is 13 amino acids. The germline V and J ends were trimmed by 4 bases and 2 bases, with 9 bases remaining between them. From germline, CDR1 is SQVTM and CDR2 ANQGSEA. The CDR3 coding sequence is TGCAGCGTTGGCGGACTTGCCTACAATGAGCAGTTCTTC. Translation: CSVGGLAYNEQFF.

The chain uses TRBV7-6 and TRBJ2-3, with TRBD2 identical over 16 bases. Losses at the gene ends were 3 bases for V and 0 bases for J; bases not matched to a gene: 6. This CDR3 region has 19 residues. CDR1 is SGHVS, CDR2 FNYEAQ, per germline. The CDR3 region is CASSFGTSGGGTSTDTQYF. The CDR3 nucleotides are TGTGCCAGCAGCTTCGGGACTAGCGGGGGGGGCACCAGCACAGATACGCAGTATTTT.

This chain uses TRBV25-1 with TRBJ2-1; D is uncertain. This CDR3 has 19 amino acids. CDR1 is MGHDK and CDR2 is SYGVNS in the germline V gene. The V end was cut by 2 bases, the J end by 0 bases, with 20 bases between. In nucleotides, the CDR3 is TGTGCCAGCAGTGAAGAGCCCCAGCGCCATTCGAGCTCCTACAATGAGCAGTTCTTC. As protein: CASSEEPQRHSSSYNEQFF.

In its sample, this clonotype was seen many times. The chain uses TRBV5-1 and TRBJ2-3; TRBD1 might be the D (6 bases). Trimming removed 4 bases from V and 3 bases from J, with 15 bases in between. This CDR3 has 15 residues. The germline CDR1 and CDR2 sequences are SGHRS and YFSETQ. The CDR3 here is CASSIPRGVTDTQYF. The CDR3 DNA follows: TGCGCCAGCAGCATACCCAGGGGCGTGACAGATACGCAGTATTTT. Looking up the rest from reference TRBV5-1 and TRBJ2-3 gives the full variable domain: KAGVTQTPRYLIKTRGQQVTLSCSPISGHRSVSWYQQTPGQGLQFLFEYFSETQRNKGNFPGRFSGRQFSNSRSEMNVSTLELGDSALYLCASSIPRGVTDTQYFGPGTRLTVL.

This clonotype has just a few counts. The chain has TRBV9 and TRBJ2-7, with D possibly TRBD1 on 6 matching bases. The V gene lost 4 bases and the J gene lost 0 bases, with 11 bases spanning the gap. This CDR3 is 14 amino acids long. The germline V gene has CDR1 SGDLS and CDR2 YYNGEE. The CDR3 bases are TGTGCCAGCAGCTTATCGGGACACTCCTACGAGCAGTACTTC. Amino acid sequence: CASSLSGHSYEQYF.

The chain links TRBV20-1 to TRBJ2-2, with 9 bases lining up with TRBD2. Losses at the gene ends were 0 bases for V and 7 bases for J; bases not matched to a gene: 9. The V gene's germline CDR1 is DFQATT and CDR2 SNEGSKA (reference sequence). This CDR3 comprises 16 residues. The CDR3 loop reads CSARDLGTSLSGELFF. DNA for the CDR3: TGCAGTGCTAGAGATCTCGGGACTAGCCTGAGCGGGGAGCTGTTTTTT.

The chain uses TRBV11-3 and TRBJ2-3; D call uncertain. Germline CDR1 SGHNT, CDR2 YENEEA. The CDR3 sequence is 14 residues long. V lost 2 bases and J 1 base, leaving 7 bases between the germline ends. CDR3 DNA sequence: TGTGCCAGCAGCTTACTCTCCGGCACAGATACGCAGTATTTT. Protein sequence: CASSLLSGTDTQYF.

The chain carries TRBV10-3 and TRBJ2-3; 12 bases line up with TRBD2. The CDR3 loop spans 14 amino acids. Germline V CDR1 and CDR2: ENHRY, SYGVKD. After removal of 6 bases from V and 6 bases from J, the junction contained 4 bases not matched to a gene. In DNA, the CDR3 is TGTGCCATCAGAACTCTAGCGGGAGGGGATACGCAGTATTTT. It codes for CAIRTLAGGDTQYF.

Only a few counts were recorded for this clonotype. The chain combines TRBV5-1 with TRBJ1-6; 8 nucleotides match TRBD1. The length of the CDR3 is 16 residues. CDR1 SGHRS and CDR2 YFSETQ come from the germline V gene. V dropped 4 bases and J dropped 3; count of bases not matched to a gene: 6. The CDR3 reads CASSPGQGFYNSPLHF. CDR3 sequence (DNA): TGCGCCAGCAGCCCTGGACAGGGCTTCTATAATTCACCCCTCCACTTT.

This chain connects TRBV4-3 to TRBJ2-2; 11 bases map to TRBD1. After removal of 1 base from V and 5 bases from J, the junction contained 3 bases not matched to a gene. Germline values: CDR1 LGHNA, CDR2 YSLEER. There are 16 residues in the CDR3. CDR3 DNA: TGCGCCAGCAGCCAAGCCGGGACAGGGGGAACCGGGGAGCTGTTTTTT. It codes for CASSQAGTGGTGELFF.

The rearrangement joins TRBV4-1 to TRBJ2-1; 12 nucleotides match TRBD2. CDR1 and CDR2 (germline): MGHRA, YSYEKL. This CDR3 is built from 17 residues. The ends lost 4 bases at V and 3 bases at J; junction bases unmatched: 7. In nucleotides, the CDR3 is TGCGCCAGCAGCCCGAAACTAGCGGGAGGTAACTACAATGAGCAGTTCTTC. It is translated as CASSPKLAGGNYNEQFF.

This chain connects TRBV5-1 to TRBJ2-7; 8 bases are a match to TRBD2. Germline CDR1 reads SGHRS; CDR2 reads YFSETQ. This CDR3 is built from 14 residues. J gave up 0 bases and V 2 bases, and 1 base lay outside the gene matches. Here the CDR3 DNA reads TGCGCCAGCAGCTTTAGCGGGGACTCCTACGAGCAGTACTTC. Amino acids: CASSFSGDSYEQYF.

The table lists this clonotype with a few counts. V gene TRBV6-6 combines with J gene TRBJ2-7, with D perhaps TRBD2 (6 bases). Trimming removed 7 bases at V and 5 bases at J, with 15 bases between. The CDR3 is 13 amino acids. Germline V gene lookup returns CDR1 MNHNY and CDR2 SVGAGI (reference sequence). The CDR3 is CASTRPAGDEQYF. The CDR3 region has the DNA TGTGCCAGCACCCGGCCAGCGGGCGACGAGCAGTACTTC.

This chain connects TRBV28 to TRBJ2-2; TRBD1 matches at 7 bases. The germline V gene has CDR1 MDHEN and CDR2 SYDVKM. The CDR3 runs 16 residues. The trim removed 4 bases at V and 2 bases at J, leaving 7 bases unmatched. The CDR3 loop reads CASSSTGTDNTGELFF. In DNA form, the CDR3 reads TGTGCCAGCAGTTCTACCGGGACAGACAACACCGGGGAGCTGTTTTTT.

This clonotype was recorded a few times. This chain links TRBV5-1 with TRBJ2-2; D assignment may be TRBD1 or TRBD2 (5 bases each). The CDR3 has 13 amino acids. CDR1 is SGHRS, CDR2 YFSETQ, per germline. V was pared by 3 bases and J by 2 bases, with 5 bases between. The CDR3 DNA reads TGCGCCAGCAGCTGGGACAACACCGGGGAGCTGTTTTTT. It is translated as CASSWDNTGELFF.

V is TRBV5-1 and J is TRBJ1-4, with 7 bases aligning to TRBD1. V was pared by 3 bases and J by 3 bases, with 8 bases of the junction left unmatched. CDR3 length: 16 amino acids. CDR1 and CDR2 (germline): SGHRS, YFSETQ. The DNA for the CDR3 is TGCGCCAGCAGCTCCCCCACAGGGGCGGCTAATGAAAAACTGTTTTTT. This sequence encodes CASSSPTGAANEKLFF.

This clonotype occurred many times. The chain employs TRBV4-2 and TRBJ2-1, with D possibly being TRBD2 (6 bases). The germline gives CDR1 LGHNA, CDR2 YNFKEQ. The germline V and J ends were trimmed by 1 base and 4 bases, with 8 bases remaining between them. CDR3 length equals 14 residues. CDR3 nucleotides: TGTGCCAGCAGCCAAGGGACTACTTACAATGAGCAGTTCTTC. Amino acids: CASSQGTTYNEQFF.

This clonotype was seen many times. The chain is built from TRBV12-3 or TRBV12-4 and TRBJ2-3, with unresolved D. The length of the CDR3 is 14 residues. V lost 3 bases, J lost 2 bases, and 9 bases lay in between. In DNA, the CDR3 is TGTGCCAGCAGTTTCGACTCTCTCACAGATACGCAGTATTTT. Amino acids: CASSFDSLTDTQYF.

This clonotype was seen more than once but under ten times. The chain uses TRBV5-1 and TRBJ2-3; maybe TRBD1 (5 bases). V lost 1 base, J lost 3 bases, and 15 bases lay in between. The CDR3 is 16 amino acids. Germline CDR1 and CDR2: SGHRS and YFSETQ. CDR3 residues: CASSLSPTARTDTQYF. In DNA form, the CDR3 reads TGCGCCAGCAGCTTGTCCCCGACAGCTAGAACAGATACGCAGTATTTT.

The rearrangement uses TRBV20-1 and TRBJ2-7, with TRBD2 matching over 8 bases. Germline lookup yields CDR1 DFQATT and CDR2 SNEGSKA (reference sequence). The CDR3 extends over 14 amino acids. After removal of 5 bases from V and 4 bases from J, the junction contained 10 bases not matched to a gene. The CDR3 spells CSAGKRGPWYEQYF. In nucleotides, the CDR3 is TGCAGTGCTGGCAAGCGGGGGCCCTGGTACGAGCAGTACTTC.

The J gene is TRBJ2-7, the V gene TRBV3-1; D remains ambiguous. The CDR3 consists of 14 residues. Germline assignment: CDR1 LGHDT and CDR2 YNNKEL (reference sequence). V was cut by 2 bases and J by 0 bases, with 8 bases left in between. CDR3 residues: CASSQFRGSYEQYF. For the CDR3, the DNA is TGTGCCAGCAGCCAATTCCGCGGCTCCTACGAGCAGTACTTC.

This sequence joins TRBV29-1 and TRBJ2-7, with D perhaps assigned TRBD1 or TRBD2 (5 bases each). CDR3 length equals 14 residues. Germline V gene lookup returns CDR1 SQVTM and CDR2 ANQGSEA. The V and J ends lost 4 bases and 9 bases respectively, with 22 bases between them. CDR3 amino acids: CSVGPRGRGTVQYF. Written as DNA, the CDR3 is TGCAGCGTTGGCCCCCGTGGACGAGGGACGGTGCAGTACTTC.

The chain is built from TRBV27 and TRBJ1-1; D perhaps matches TRBD1 (5 bases). This CDR3 spans 15 amino acids. The V and J ends lost 1 base and 6 bases respectively, with 15 bases between them. Germline V gives CDR1 MNHEY, CDR2 SMNVEV (reference sequence). The CDR3 sequence is CASSLYPRGSAEAFF. Here the CDR3 DNA reads TGTGCCAGCAGTTTATATCCCCGGGGGTCCGCTGAAGCTTTCTTT.

This clonotype was seen a few times. The chain combines TRBV19 with TRBJ2-2; TRBD1 aligns across 11 bases. The CDR3 contains 17 residues. Germline-derived CDR1 and CDR2 are LNHDA and SQIVND (reference sequence). V shed 6 bases, J shed 1 base, and the junction held 7 bases outside the gene matches. CDR3 sequence (DNA): TGTGCCAGTAGCACTACCGGGACAGGGGGGAACACCGGGGAGCTGTTTTTT. Residues: CASSTTGTGGNTGELFF. The full variable domain, completed using reference TRBV19 and TRBJ2-2, is DGGITQSPKYLFRKEGQNVTLSCEQNLNHDAMYWYRQDPGQGLRLIYYSQIVNDFQKGDIAEGYSVSREKKESFPLTVTSAQKNPTAFYLCASSTTGTGGNTGELFFGEGSRLTVL.

This chain connects TRBV2 to TRBJ2-7; D is unclear. Trimming cost V 6 bases and J 5 bases, with 5 bases left between them. CDR3 size: 10 residues. Germline values: CDR1 SNHLY, CDR2 FYNNEI. DNA for the CDR3: TGTGCCAGCAGCGGACACGAGCAGTACTTC. Translation gives CASSGHEQYF.

The chain employs TRBV2 and TRBJ1-5; D is perhaps TRBD1 (6 bases). The CDR3 consists of 14 residues. Germline assignment: CDR1 SNHLY and CDR2 FYNNEI. Deletions cut 2 bases from V and 6 bases from J, with 11 bases between. The CDR3 is CASSETGYGQPQHF. CDR3 bases: TGTGCCAGCAGTGAAACAGGGTACGGTCAGCCCCAGCATTTT.

At least ten counts were recorded for this clonotype. The chain recombines TRBV28 with TRBJ1-1; the D gene is possibly TRBD1 (5 bases). The CDR3 totals 15 residues. Looked up from germline, CDR1 is MDHEN and CDR2 is SYDVKM. V was shortened by 2 bases and J by 3 bases, with 13 bases between the two germline ends. CDR3 coding DNA: TGTGCCAGCAGTTTAACCGGCCCGGGGCACACTGAAGCTTTCTTT. Translating gives CASSLTGPGHTEAFF.

This clonotype was recorded a few times. The chain carries TRBV6-1 and TRBJ2-7; 12 bases line up with TRBD2. V lost 6 bases and J lost 0; bases outside the gene matches: 6. Germline CDR1 and CDR2: MNHNS and SASEGT. The CDR3 totals 16 residues. The CDR3: CASSRGLAGSSYEQYF. CDR3 DNA sequence: TGTGCCAGCAGCCGGGGACTAGCGGGTTCCTCCTACGAGCAGTACTTC.